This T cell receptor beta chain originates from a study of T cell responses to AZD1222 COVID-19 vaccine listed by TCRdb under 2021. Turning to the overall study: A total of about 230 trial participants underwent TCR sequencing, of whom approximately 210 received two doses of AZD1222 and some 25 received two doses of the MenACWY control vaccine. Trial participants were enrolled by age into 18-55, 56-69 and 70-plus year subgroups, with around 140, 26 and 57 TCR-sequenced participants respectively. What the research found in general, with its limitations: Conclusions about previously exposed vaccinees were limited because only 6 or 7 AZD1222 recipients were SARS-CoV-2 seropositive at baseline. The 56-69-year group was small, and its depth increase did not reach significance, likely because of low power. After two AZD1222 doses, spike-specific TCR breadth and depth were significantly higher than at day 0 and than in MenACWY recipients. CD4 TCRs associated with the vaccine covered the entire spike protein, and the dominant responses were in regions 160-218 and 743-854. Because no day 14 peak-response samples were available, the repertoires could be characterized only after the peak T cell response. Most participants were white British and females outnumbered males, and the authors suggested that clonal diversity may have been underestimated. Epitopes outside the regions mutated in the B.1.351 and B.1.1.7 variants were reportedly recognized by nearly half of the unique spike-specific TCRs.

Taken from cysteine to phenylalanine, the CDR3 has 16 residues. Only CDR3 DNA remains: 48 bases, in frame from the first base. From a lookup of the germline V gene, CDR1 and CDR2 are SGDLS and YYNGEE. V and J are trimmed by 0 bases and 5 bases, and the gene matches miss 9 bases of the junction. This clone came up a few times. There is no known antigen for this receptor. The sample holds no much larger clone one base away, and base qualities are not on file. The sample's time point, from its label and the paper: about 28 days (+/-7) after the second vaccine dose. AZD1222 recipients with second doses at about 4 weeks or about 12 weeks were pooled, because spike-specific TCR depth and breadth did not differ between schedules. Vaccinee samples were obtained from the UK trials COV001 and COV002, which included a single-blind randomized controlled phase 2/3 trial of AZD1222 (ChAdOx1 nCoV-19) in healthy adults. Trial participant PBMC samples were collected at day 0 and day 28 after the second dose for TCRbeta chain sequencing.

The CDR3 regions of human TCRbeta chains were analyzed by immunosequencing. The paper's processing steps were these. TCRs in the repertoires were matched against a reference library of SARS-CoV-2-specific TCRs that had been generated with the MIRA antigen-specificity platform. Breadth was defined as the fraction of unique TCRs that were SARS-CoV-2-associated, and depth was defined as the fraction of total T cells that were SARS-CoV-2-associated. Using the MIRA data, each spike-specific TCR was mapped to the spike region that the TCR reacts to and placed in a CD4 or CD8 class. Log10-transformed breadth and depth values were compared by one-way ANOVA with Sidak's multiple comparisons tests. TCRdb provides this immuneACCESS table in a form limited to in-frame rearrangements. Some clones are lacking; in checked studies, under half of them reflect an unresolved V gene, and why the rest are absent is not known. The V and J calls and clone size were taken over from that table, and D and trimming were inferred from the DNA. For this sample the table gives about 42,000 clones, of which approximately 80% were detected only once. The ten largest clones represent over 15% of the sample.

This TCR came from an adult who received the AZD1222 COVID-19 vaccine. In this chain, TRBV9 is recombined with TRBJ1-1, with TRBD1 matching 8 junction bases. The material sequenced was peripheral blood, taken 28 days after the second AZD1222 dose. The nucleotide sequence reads TGTGCCAGCAGCGTAGCGTCAGGGGGCTTCGGGACTGAAGCTTTCTTT. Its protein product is CASSVASGGFGTEAFF. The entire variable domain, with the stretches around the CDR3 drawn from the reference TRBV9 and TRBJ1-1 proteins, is DSGVTQTPKHLITATGQRVTLRCSPRSGDLSVYWYQQSLDQGLQFLIQYYNGEERAKGNILERFSAQQFPDLHSELNLSSLELGDSALYFCASSVASGGFGTEAFFGQGTRLTVV.